Reported below is one T cell receptor (beta chain). This entry belongs to a study of blood T cell repertoires in COVID-19. The CDR3 runs to 14 residues. The V and J ends lost 3 bases and 3 bases respectively, with 11 bases between them. Germline V gene sequence: CDR1 SNHLY, CDR2 FYNNEI. Per the study methods: Reference gene primer amplification gave estimated nucleated cell counts. The table came from immunoSEQ multiplex PCR; TCRdb's copy has only in-frame clones and leaves some out. V, J and clone size reflect that table, while D and trimming were determined from the DNA. The profile shows around 170,000 clones, roughly nine tenths of them singletons.

This TCR was recovered from a woman in her 70s with acute or convalescent COVID-19. The genes are TRBV2 and TRBJ1-1, with a weak D call TRBD1 (5 bases). The sequencing sample was made of peripheral blood. The CDR3 sequence is CASSDREVHTEAFF. The CDR3 DNA sequence: TGTGCCAGCAGTGACAGGGAAGTACACACTGAAGCTTTCTTT. Combining the CDR3 with reference TRBV2 and TRBJ1-1 gives the whole variable domain EPEVTQTPSHQVTQMGQEVILRCVPISNHLYFYWYRQILGQKVEFLVSFYNNEISEKSEIFDDQFSVERPDGSNFTLKIRSTKLEDSAMYFCASSDREVHTEAFFGQGTRLTVV.